The entry that follows covers one TCR beta chain sequence. The sample comes from a study of T cell responses to AZD1222 COVID-19 vaccine. Study context: Pooled samples include second doses given at about 4 or 12 weeks.

The germline V and J ends were trimmed by 7 bases and 9 bases, with 20 bases remaining between them. Germline V gene data show CDR1 as SGHRS and CDR2 as YFSETQ. This CDR3 contains 14 residues. Profiling relied on immunoSEQ multiplex PCR, and the TCRdb table lists in-frame clones only, not all of them. The profile shows 100,000 to 150,000 clones, around 93% of them singletons. Sequencing was performed on peripheral blood, taken on day 0 of AZD1222 vaccination. The chain recombines TRBV5-1 with TRBJ2-4; tentative D call: TRBD1 (6 bases). The sequence came from an adult in good health. CDR3 sequence (DNA): TGCGCCAGCGCAAAGGACAGAGAGCAAAGCATTCAGTACTTC. It translates to CASAKDREQSIQYF.